This TCR beta chain was identified during a study of blood T cell repertoires in COVID-19. Study at large: Collection of acute and convalescent COVID-19 samples took place in the United States, Italy and Spain. In each case, the material was cDNA or gDNA derived from T cells, B-cell-depleted T cells, or PBMCs.

CDR1 and CDR2 from the germline V gene are MDHEN and SYDVKM. This CDR3 has 15 amino acids. V was clipped by 1 base and J by 1 base, with 9 bases between them. Original data processing: Amplification of reference gene primers was used by the study to estimate nucleated cell counts. The data were produced by immunoSEQ multiplex PCR, yet TCRdb's version contains in-frame clones alone and is incomplete. From that table come the V and J calls and clone size; the DNA was used to work out D and trimming. The sample records approximately 22,000 clones, approximately 78% being singletons. V is TRBV28 and J is TRBJ2-3; D is possibly TRBD2 (5 bases). Specimen: peripheral blood. This receptor was obtained from a human donor in a cohort sampled during active COVID-19. CDR3 nucleotides: TGTGCCAGCAGTTTATCCGGGATAGGCACAGATACGCAGTATTTT. Translated: CASSLSGIGTDTQYF.